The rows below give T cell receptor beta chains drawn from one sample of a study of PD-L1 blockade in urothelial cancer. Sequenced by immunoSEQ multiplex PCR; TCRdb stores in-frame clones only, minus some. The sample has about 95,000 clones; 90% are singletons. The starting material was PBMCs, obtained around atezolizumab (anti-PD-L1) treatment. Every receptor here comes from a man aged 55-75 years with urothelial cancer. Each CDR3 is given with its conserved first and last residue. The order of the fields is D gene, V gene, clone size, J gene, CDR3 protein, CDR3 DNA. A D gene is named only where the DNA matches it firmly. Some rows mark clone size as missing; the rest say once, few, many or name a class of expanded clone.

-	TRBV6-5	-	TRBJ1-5	CASSQAYSNQPQHF	TGTGCCAGCAGCCAGGCATATAGCAATCAGCCCCAGCATTTT
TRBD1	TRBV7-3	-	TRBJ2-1	CASSSTGVNEQFF	TGTGCCAGCAGCTCGACAGGGGTCAATGAGCAGTTCTTC
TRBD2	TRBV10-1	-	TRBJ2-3	CASSARTSGGTDTQYF	TGCGCCAGCAGTGCAAGGACTAGCGGTGGTACAGATACGCAGTATTTT
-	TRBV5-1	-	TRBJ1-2	CASSLGGVNYGYTF	TGCGCCAGCAGCTTGGGGGGCGTTAACTATGGCTACACCTTC
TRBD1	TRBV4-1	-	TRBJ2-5	CASSQVPDRGETQYF	TGCGCCAGCAGCCAAGTCCCCGACAGGGGAGAGACCCAGTACTTC
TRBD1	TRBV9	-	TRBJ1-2	CASSVATSKGGGDGYTF	TGTGCCAGCAGCGTAGCTACTAGCAAAGGGGGCGGGGATGGCTACACCTTC
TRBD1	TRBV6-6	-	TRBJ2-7	CASRKDRELIYEQYF	TGTGCCAGCAGAAAGGACAGGGAATTAATCTACGAGCAGTACTTC
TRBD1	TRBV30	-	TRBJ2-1	CAWSRRTGLNNEQFF	TGTGCCTGGAGTCGGCGGACAGGGCTAAACAATGAGCAGTTCTTC
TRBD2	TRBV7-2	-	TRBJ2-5	CASSSGLADGTQYF	TGTGCCAGCAGCTCTGGACTAGCGGATGGGACCCAGTACTTC
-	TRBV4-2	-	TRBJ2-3	CASSQVANSAGWTDTQYF	TGTGCCAGCAGCCAAGTTGCAAACAGCGCAGGGTGGACAGATACGCAGTATTTT
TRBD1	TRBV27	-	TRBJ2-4	CASSRDRGQNIQYF	TGTGCCAGCAGCCGGGACAGGGGGCAAAACATTCAGTACTTC
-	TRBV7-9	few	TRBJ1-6	CASSSRGSSYNSPLHF	TGTGCCAGCAGCTCACGAGGGAGCTCCTATAATTCACCCCTCCACTTT
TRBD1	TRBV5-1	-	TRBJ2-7	CASSPTGDAYEQYF	TGCGCCAGCAGCCCGACAGGGGATGCCTACGAGCAGTACTTC
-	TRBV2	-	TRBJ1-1	CASNRGGQNTEAFF	TGTGCCAGCAATAGAGGGGGACAAAACACTGAAGCTTTCTTT
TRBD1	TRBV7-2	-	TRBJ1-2	CASSPTGVPYGYTF	TGTGCCAGCAGCCCGACAGGGGTCCCCTATGGCTACACCTTC
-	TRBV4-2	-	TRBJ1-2	CASSQGGRGPLGYGYTF	TGTGCCAGCAGCCAAGGGGGCAGGGGTCCTCTGGGGTATGGCTACACCTTC
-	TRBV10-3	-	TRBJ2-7	CAISDSYEQYF	TGTGCCATCAGTGACAGCTACGAGCAGTACTTC
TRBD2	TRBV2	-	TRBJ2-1	CASSFLAADNEQFF	TGTGCCAGCAGTTTCCTAGCGGCAGACAATGAGCAGTTCTTC
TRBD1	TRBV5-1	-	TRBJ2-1	CASSRGQDFYNEQFF	TGCGCCAGCAGCCGCGGACAGGATTTTTACAATGAGCAGTTCTTC
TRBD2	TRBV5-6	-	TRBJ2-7	CASSWGLAAWYEQYF	TGTGCCAGCAGCTGGGGACTAGCGGCGTGGTACGAGCAGTACTTC
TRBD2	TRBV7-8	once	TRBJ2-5	CASSLGGTGQETQYF	TGTGCCAGCAGCTTGGGAGGGACCGGGCAGGAGACCCAGTACTTC
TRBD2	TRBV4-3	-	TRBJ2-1	CASSHRLAGGHFDEQFF	TGCGCCAGCAGCCATAGGCTAGCGGGGGGGCATTTCGATGAGCAGTTCTTC
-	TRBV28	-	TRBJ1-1	CASNSNGGTTEAFF	TGTGCCAGCAACTCAAACGGGGGGACCACTGAAGCTTTCTTT
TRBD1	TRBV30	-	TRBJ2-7	CAWRGGQGSEQYF	TGTGCCTGGAGGGGGGGACAGGGTTCCGAGCAGTACTTC
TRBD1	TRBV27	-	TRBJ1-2	CASSDRVHGYTF	TGTGCCAGCAGTGACAGGGTACATGGCTACACCTTC
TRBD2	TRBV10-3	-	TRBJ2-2	CAISESISGGPGELFF	TGTGCCATCAGTGAGTCCATTAGCGGGGGACCCGGGGAGCTGTTTTTT